The 7 T cell receptor beta chains presented below share a single source sample, sequenced in a study of identical twins. From the 5' RACE reads, TCRdb called clonotypes with MiXCR, one entry per CDR3 protein. This sample has under 300,000 distinct CDR3 sequences; roughly 13% occur once, and the top ten carry 3.5% to 4.5%. These same records also appear under a second study, on yellow fever vaccine responses in identical twins.

Source material: memory (CD45RO+) T cells sorted from blood. The source of these receptors is a woman in her late teens or twenties in good health.

This clonotype has at least ten counts. The chain's CDR3 is CSVVVTGNYGYTF. In DNA form, the CDR3 reads TGCAGCGTTGTGGTAACAGGAAACTATGGCTACACCTTC. The V gene is TRBV29-1, the J gene TRBJ1-2, with D possibly TRBD1 on 5 matching bases. The CDR3 loop spans 13 amino acids. V shed 4 bases and J shed 2 bases, with 11 bases lying between them. Germline CDR1 and CDR2: SQVTM and ANQGSEA.

This clonotype was recorded at least ten times. This chain uses TRBV7-2 with TRBJ2-7; 8 bases are shared with TRBD1. Germline V gene sequence: CDR1 SGHTA, CDR2 FQGNSA. This CDR3 contains 15 residues. Germline trimming cut 5 bases from V and 2 bases from J; bases unmatched to any gene: 8. The CDR3 DNA reads as TGTGCCAGCAGCCCCTGGGCAGGGGGCACCTACGAGCAGTACTTC. This sequence encodes CASSPWAGGTYEQYF.

The rearrangement joins TRBV2 to TRBJ1-6; D is unresolved. Trimming removed 8 bases from V and 7 bases from J, with 6 bases in between. This CDR3 comprises 11 residues. The germline CDR1 and CDR2 sequences are SNHLY and FYNNEI. CDR3 in amino acids: CASRLNSPLHF. The CDR3 bases are TGTGCCAGCCGACTCAATTCACCCCTCCACTTT.

The CDR3: CASSGQGEETQYF. The CDR3 DNA sequence: TGTGCCAGCAGTGGACAGGGCGAAGAGACCCAGTACTTC. The chain carries TRBV28 and TRBJ2-5, with TRBD1 matching 8 bases. The CDR3 consists of 13 residues. Germline V gives CDR1 MDHEN, CDR2 SYDVKM. Trimming at V came to 5 bases and at J to 3 bases, leaving 2 bases not matched to a gene.

The rearrangement links TRBV10-1 to TRBJ2-7; the match to TRBD2 covers 9 bases. The CDR3 is 14 residues long. V trimming: 5 bases; J trimming: 6 bases; junction bases outside the gene matches: 8. Germline V gene sequence: CDR1 WNHNN, CDR2 SYGVQD (reference sequence). The CDR3 DNA follows: TGCGCCAGCAGTCCTAGCGGGATTGGGGGCGAGCAGTACTTC. Its translation: CASSPSGIGGEQYF.

This clonotype was counted between two and nine times. The chain recombines TRBV15 with TRBJ2-2; the D is unclear. V was clipped by 8 bases and J by 7 bases, with 14 bases between them. This CDR3 has 13 residues. Germline V gene lookup returns CDR1 LNHNV and CDR2 YYDKDF (reference sequence). CDR3 nucleotide sequence: TGTGCCACCTCCCGGGCAGATCTCGGGGAGCTGTTTTTT. This translates into CATSRADLGELFF. Full variable domain (rest looked up from reference TRBV15 and TRBJ2-2): DAMVIQNPRYQVTQFGKPVTLSCSQTLNHNVMYWYQQKSSQAPKLLFHYYDKDFNNEADTPDNFQSRRPNTSFCFLDIRSPGLGDTAMYLCATSRADLGELFFGEGSRLTVL.

This clonotype was seen many times. J is TRBJ2-2 and V is TRBV7-2; 7 bases match TRBD1. V lost 6 bases and J lost 2; bases outside the gene matches: 9. CDR3 length: 16 residues. Germline values: CDR1 SGHTA, CDR2 FQGNSA. The CDR3 region is CASRDRNSLNTGELFF. CDR3 bases: TGTGCCAGCAGGGACAGGAATTCACTAAACACCGGGGAGCTGTTTTTT.